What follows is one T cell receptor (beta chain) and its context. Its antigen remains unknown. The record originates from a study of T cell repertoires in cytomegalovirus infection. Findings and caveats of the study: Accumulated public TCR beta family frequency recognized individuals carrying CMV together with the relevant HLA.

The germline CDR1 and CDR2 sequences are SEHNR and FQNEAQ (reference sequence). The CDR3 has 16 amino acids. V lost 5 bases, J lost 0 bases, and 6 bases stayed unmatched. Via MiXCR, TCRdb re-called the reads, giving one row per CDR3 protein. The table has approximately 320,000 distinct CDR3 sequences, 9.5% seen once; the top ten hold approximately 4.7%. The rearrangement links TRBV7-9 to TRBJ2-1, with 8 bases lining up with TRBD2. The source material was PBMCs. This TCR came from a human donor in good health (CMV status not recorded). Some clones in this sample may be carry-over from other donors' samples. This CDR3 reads CASSIVAGSSYNEQFF. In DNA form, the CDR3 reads TGTGCCAGCAGCATAGTAGCGGGGAGCTCCTACAATGAGCAGTTCTTC.